The 4 T cell receptor beta chains given below trace back to one sample, sequenced in a study of blood T cells in healthy people across ages. Combining a sample-barcoded 5' primer with a J-beta primer mix, a second PCR ran for about 7 to 11 cycles. One entry per CDR3 protein, called by TCRdb with MiXCR from the 5' RACE reads. The sample contains hundreds of thousands of distinct CDR3 sequences, around 52% of which appear only once. The material sequenced was blood. The receptors originated from an elderly woman in good health.

This chain joins TRBV5-1 and TRBJ2-1, with 7 bases identical to TRBD1. V was pared by 5 bases and J by 11 bases, with 7 bases of the junction left unmatched. This CDR3 has 12 amino acids. CDR1 and CDR2 (germline): SGHRS, YFSETQ. CDR3 coding DNA: TGCGCCAGCAGTCCAGACAGGGCCAAGCAGTTCTTC. This translates into CASSPDRAKQFF.

As concerns this clonotype: Its ends do not fully match the called genes, so a read error is possible. The rearrangement joins TRBV28 to TRBJ2-5, with D possibly matching TRBD1 (6 bases). CDR1 and CDR2 (germline): MDHEN, SYDVKM. The CDR3 is made up of 15 amino acids. The CDR3 coding sequence is TGTGCCAGCAGCACCGCATGGGACACGCAAGCGACCCAGTACTTC. Its protein is CASSTAWDTQATQYF.

The chain joins TRBV10-3 to TRBJ2-7; D is unresolved. The J call may be wrong; the DNA end is better matched by TRBJ2-5. There are 14 residues in the CDR3. Per germline, CDR1 ENHRY and CDR2 SYGVKD. The chain's CDR3 is CATVESTVEETQYF. The DNA of the CDR3 is TGTGCCACTGTAGAATCGACTGTAGAAGAGACCCAGTACTTC.

This clonotype was observed once. This chain uses TRBV7-9 with TRBJ1-5; D unclear. The germline gives CDR1 SEHNR, CDR2 FQNEAQ (reference sequence). V gave up 5 bases and J gave up 4 bases, with 15 bases separating them. The CDR3 covers 15 residues. The CDR3 DNA is TGTGCCAGCAGCGCTACAGAAGGTACGAATCAGCCCCAGCATTTT. Translating gives CASSATEGTNQPQHF.